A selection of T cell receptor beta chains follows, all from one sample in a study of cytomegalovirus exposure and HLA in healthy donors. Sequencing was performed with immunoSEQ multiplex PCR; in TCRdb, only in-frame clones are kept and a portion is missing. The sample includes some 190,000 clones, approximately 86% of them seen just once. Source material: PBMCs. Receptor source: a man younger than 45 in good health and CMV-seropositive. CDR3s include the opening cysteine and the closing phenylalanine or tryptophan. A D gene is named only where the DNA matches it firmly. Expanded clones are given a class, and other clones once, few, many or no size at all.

CDR3 DNA: TGCGCCAGCAGAGGGGGGGACAATGAGCAGTTCTTC; CDR3 protein: CASRGGDNEQFF; V gene: TRBV5-1; D gene: -; J gene: TRBJ2-1; clone size: -
CDR3 DNA: TGTGCCAGCAGTTACCGGGAGCTTAATCAGCCCCAGCATTTT; CDR3 protein: CASSYRELNQPQHF; V gene: TRBV6-6; D gene: -; J gene: TRBJ1-5; clone size: -
CDR3 DNA: TGTGCCAGCTCCCTTACAGGGGGCAATCAGCCCCAGCATTTT; CDR3 protein: CASSLTGGNQPQHF; V gene: TRBV18; D gene: TRBD1; J gene: TRBJ1-5; clone size: -
CDR3 DNA: TGCGCCAGCAGCTTGGTTGGCGATCTAGCCAAAAACATTCAGTACTTC; CDR3 protein: CASSLVGDLAKNIQYF; V gene: TRBV5-1; D gene: -; J gene: TRBJ2-4; clone size: -
CDR3 DNA: TGTGCCAGCATTCCGAGAGACAGGATAGATTCACCCCTCCACTTT; CDR3 protein: CASIPRDRIDSPLHF; V gene: TRBV2; D gene: -; J gene: TRBJ1-6; clone size: few
CDR3 DNA: TGTGCCAGCAGCTTTACCAGCGGTGGCAATGAGCAGTTCTTC; CDR3 protein: CASSFTSGGNEQFF; V gene: TRBV7-9; D gene: -; J gene: TRBJ2-1; clone size: -
CDR3 DNA: TGTGCCAGCAGCCCGGGACGGATGAACACTGAAGCTTTCTTT; CDR3 protein: CASSPGRMNTEAFF; V gene: TRBV5-6; D gene: -; J gene: TRBJ1-1; clone size: -
CDR3 DNA: TGTGCCTGGAGCCCGGACAGCCATAATTCACCCCTCCACTTT; CDR3 protein: CAWSPDSHNSPLHF; V gene: TRBV30; D gene: -; J gene: TRBJ1-6; clone size: -
CDR3 DNA: TGTGCCAGCAGCTTAGGGCAGAATGAGCAGTTCTTC; CDR3 protein: CASSLGQNEQFF; V gene: TRBV7-9; D gene: -; J gene: TRBJ2-1; clone size: -
CDR3 DNA: TGTGCCAGCACCTCAGCCTACGAGCAGTACTTC; CDR3 protein: CASTSAYEQYF; V gene: TRBV5-4; D gene: -; J gene: TRBJ2-7; clone size: few
CDR3 DNA: TGTGCCAGCAGTTACTCGACAGCTATCTCTGGAAACACCATATATTTT; CDR3 protein: CASSYSTAISGNTIYF; V gene: TRBV6-5; D gene: -; J gene: TRBJ1-3; clone size: -
CDR3 DNA: TGCGCCAGCAGCCCGGCCGGGACAGGGGGCAATCAGCCCCAGCATTTT; CDR3 protein: CASSPAGTGGNQPQHF; V gene: TRBV5-1; D gene: TRBD1; J gene: TRBJ1-5; clone size: -
CDR3 DNA: TGTGCCAGCAGCTTAGGCGGAGCCCAATTGGACGAGCAGTACTTC; CDR3 protein: CASSLGGAQLDEQYF; V gene: TRBV11-1; D gene: -; J gene: TRBJ2-7; clone size: -
CDR3 DNA: TGTGCCAGCAGCCAAAGGATGGGCCAGGGAGGCTATGGCTACACCTTC; CDR3 protein: CASSQRMGQGGYGYTF; V gene: TRBV4-2; D gene: -; J gene: TRBJ1-2; clone size: -
CDR3 DNA: TGTGCCAGCAGCGGACTCCTGGGTAGCAATCAGCCCCAGCATTTT; CDR3 protein: CASSGLLGSNQPQHF; V gene: TRBV2; D gene: -; J gene: TRBJ1-5; clone size: few
CDR3 DNA: TGTGCCAGCAGCCAGGACAGGGGGAAATACAATGAGCAGTTCTTC; CDR3 protein: CASSQDRGKYNEQFF; V gene: TRBV6-5; D gene: TRBD1; J gene: TRBJ2-1; clone size: -
CDR3 DNA: TGTGCCAGCAGCTTATGCCACAGGGGTTATGGCTACACCTTC; CDR3 protein: CASSLCHRGYGYTF; V gene: TRBV13; D gene: TRBD1; J gene: TRBJ1-2; clone size: -
CDR3 DNA: TGTGCCAGCAGCTTAACCGGGACCGAGCTTACGCCTCGCTTC; CDR3 protein: CASSLTGTELTPRF; V gene: TRBV7-9; D gene: -; J gene: TRBJ2-7; clone size: -
CDR3 DNA: TGCGCCAGCAGCTTGGGGGACTACCCCACAGATACGCAGTATTTT; CDR3 protein: CASSLGDYPTDTQYF; V gene: TRBV5-1; D gene: TRBD2; J gene: TRBJ2-3; clone size: -
CDR3 DNA: TGTGCCAGCAGCTTACAGGGGGCCGGGGAGCTGTTTTTT; CDR3 protein: CASSLQGAGELFF; V gene: TRBV7-3; D gene: TRBD1; J gene: TRBJ2-2; clone size: once
CDR3 DNA: TGTGCCAGCAGCCCCGGTGGACAGGGGGCGCTTCCCAACTATGGCTACACCTTC; CDR3 protein: CASSPGGQGALPNYGYTF; V gene: TRBV7-6; D gene: TRBD1; J gene: TRBJ1-2; clone size: -
CDR3 DNA: TGTGCCAGCAGTGATAGCAATCAGCCCCAGCATTTT; CDR3 protein: CASSDSNQPQHF; V gene: TRBV2; D gene: -; J gene: TRBJ1-5; clone size: few
CDR3 DNA: TGTGCCAGCAGTTCCCCGAGCGGGGGCCTCTACGAGCAGTACTTC; CDR3 protein: CASSSPSGGLYEQYF; V gene: TRBV28; D gene: TRBD2; J gene: TRBJ2-7; clone size: -
CDR3 DNA: TGTGCCAGCAGCCCATTCGGGCTAGCGGGGCTGTTGAGGCCTTACGAGCAGTACTTC; CDR3 protein: CASSPFGLAGLLRPYEQYF; V gene: TRBV27; D gene: TRBD2; J gene: TRBJ2-7; clone size: -
CDR3 DNA: TGTGCCAGCAGCGTAAGCACTAGCGGTTACAATGAGCAGTTCTTC; CDR3 protein: CASSVSTSGYNEQFF; V gene: TRBV9; D gene: TRBD2; J gene: TRBJ2-1; clone size: -
CDR3 DNA: TGTGCCAGCAGTTTTGGACAAACCTACGAGCAGTACTTC; CDR3 protein: CASSFGQTYEQYF; V gene: TRBV27; D gene: -; J gene: TRBJ2-7; clone size: once
CDR3 DNA: TGCGCCAGCAGTTCACTAGCGGGAGGGGGGTCCTACGAGCAGTACTTC; CDR3 protein: CASSSLAGGGSYEQYF; V gene: TRBV5-1; D gene: TRBD2; J gene: TRBJ2-7; clone size: few
CDR3 DNA: TGTGCCAGCAGCTCCGACAGGGCGGAGACCCAGTACTTC; CDR3 protein: CASSSDRAETQYF; V gene: TRBV7-3; D gene: TRBD1; J gene: TRBJ2-5; clone size: -
CDR3 DNA: TGTGCCAGCAGCGTTGGGGACAGGGAGGATCAGCCCCAGCATTTT; CDR3 protein: CASSVGDREDQPQHF; V gene: TRBV9; D gene: TRBD1; J gene: TRBJ1-5; clone size: -
CDR3 DNA: TGTGCCAGCAGCTTGATGACAGGGGTTAACTATGGCTACACCTTC; CDR3 protein: CASSLMTGVNYGYTF; V gene: TRBV5-5; D gene: TRBD1; J gene: TRBJ1-2; clone size: -
CDR3 DNA: TGTGCCAGCAAATCGGGGGTGACAGAAATTACAGATACGCAGTATTTT; CDR3 protein: CASKSGVTEITDTQYF; V gene: TRBV2; D gene: -; J gene: TRBJ2-3; clone size: -
CDR3 DNA: TGTGCCAGCAGCGTTCTACAGGGGGCGGTCACTGAAGCTTTCTTT; CDR3 protein: CASSVLQGAVTEAFF; V gene: TRBV11-2; D gene: TRBD1; J gene: TRBJ1-1; clone size: -
CDR3 DNA: TGTGCCAGCAGCTTTGAAGGTGGTAGGGGGCTAAATAATGAGCAGTTCTTC; CDR3 protein: CASSFEGGRGLNNEQFF; V gene: TRBV11-2; D gene: TRBD1; J gene: TRBJ2-1; clone size: -
CDR3 DNA: TGTGCCAGCAGTACCAACGACCACATGCAGTTCTTC; CDR3 protein: CASSTNDHMQFF; V gene: TRBV6-5; D gene: -; J gene: TRBJ2-1; clone size: -
CDR3 DNA: TGTGCCAGCTCATCTAGCGGGGCTCATACCAGGTCGCAGTATTTT; CDR3 protein: CASSSSGAHTRSQYF; V gene: TRBV28; D gene: TRBD2; J gene: TRBJ2-3; clone size: -
CDR3 DNA: TGCGCCAGCAGCCAAGATTCGAGCGGGAGTCTCTACGAGCAGTACTTC; CDR3 protein: CASSQDSSGSLYEQYF; V gene: TRBV4-1; D gene: TRBD2; J gene: TRBJ2-7; clone size: -
CDR3 DNA: TGTGCCAGCAGCCGGGACAGCGGCAATCAGCCCCAGCATTTT; CDR3 protein: CASSRDSGNQPQHF; V gene: TRBV9; D gene: TRBD1; J gene: TRBJ1-5; clone size: -
CDR3 DNA: TGTGCCAGCAGCTTTGGACAAACCTACGAGCAGTACTTC; CDR3 protein: CASSFGQTYEQYF; V gene: TRBV5-4; D gene: -; J gene: TRBJ2-7; clone size: -
CDR3 DNA: TGCGCCAGCAGCCAAGATGGGCTCTATGGCTACACCTTC; CDR3 protein: CASSQDGLYGYTF; V gene: TRBV4-1; D gene: -; J gene: TRBJ1-2; clone size: -
CDR3 DNA: TGCGCCAGCAGCTCGGTCAAGGACACCGGGGAGCTGTTTTTT; CDR3 protein: CASSSVKDTGELFF; V gene: TRBV5-1; D gene: -; J gene: TRBJ2-2; clone size: -